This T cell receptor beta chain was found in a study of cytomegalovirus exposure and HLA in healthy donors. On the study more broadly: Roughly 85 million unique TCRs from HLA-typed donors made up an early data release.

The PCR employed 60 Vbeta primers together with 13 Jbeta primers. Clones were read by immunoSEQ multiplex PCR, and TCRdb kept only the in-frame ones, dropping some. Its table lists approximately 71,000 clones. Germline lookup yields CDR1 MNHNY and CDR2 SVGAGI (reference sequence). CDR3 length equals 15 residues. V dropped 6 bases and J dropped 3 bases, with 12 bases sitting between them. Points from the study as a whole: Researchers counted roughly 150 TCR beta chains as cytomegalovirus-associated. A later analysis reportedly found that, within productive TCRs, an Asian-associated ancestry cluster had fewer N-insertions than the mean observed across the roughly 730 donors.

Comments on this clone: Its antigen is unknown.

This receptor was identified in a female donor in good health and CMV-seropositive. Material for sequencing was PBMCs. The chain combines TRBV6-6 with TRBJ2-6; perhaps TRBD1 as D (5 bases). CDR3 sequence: CASSQGSGGANVLTF. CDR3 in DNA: TGTGCCAGCAGCCAGGGTTCGGGTGGGGCCAACGTCCTGACTTTC.